One T cell receptor (beta chain) is described in this entry. These data are taken from a study of T cell changes during pregnancy in multiple sclerosis. V was clipped by 2 bases and J by 5 bases, with 8 bases between them. Per germline, CDR1 MNHNS and CDR2 SASEGT. The CDR3 consists of 13 residues. The assay was immunoSEQ multiplex PCR, and TCRdb's table has in-frame clones only and misses some. The sample records approximately 88,000 clones, approximately 92% being singletons. The genes are TRBV6-1 and TRBJ2-3, with a possible D match to TRBD1 (6 bases). This sample comprised peripheral blood, obtained in the first trimester of pregnancy. This sequence originates from a female donor with multiple sclerosis, enrolled in a pregnancy study. The CDR3 nucleotides read TGTGCCAGCAGTGAAATCAGGGGAGATACGCAGTATTTT. Protein product: CASSEIRGDTQYF.